The 25 T cell receptor beta chains given below trace back to one sample, sequenced in a study of CD8+CD57+ T cells in acquired aplastic anemia. Patients chosen for sequencing had shown CD8+CD57+ cell expansion by flow cytometry. Both TCR beta VDJ combination and CDR3 sequence profiling were carried out. Genomic DNA was the template for this profiling. TCRdb called the reads again in MiXCR, with one record for every CDR3 protein. This sample has some 200,000 distinct CDR3 sequences, with around 45% found just once. The material sequenced was sorted CD4+, CD8+, or CD8+CD57+ T cells (not recorded which) from PBMCs. The receptors come from a human donor with aplastic anemia.

The J gene is TRBJ1-5, the V gene TRBV2; TRBD1 matches 7 bases. Looked up from germline, CDR1 is SNHLY and CDR2 is FYNNEI. The V and J ends lost 8 bases and 2 bases, in that order; junction bases with no gene match: 12. CDR3 size: 16 residues. The CDR3 region has the DNA TGTGCCAGCGAACGGGACGAGGGGGCTGGCAATCAGCCCCAGCATTTT. Amino acids: CASERDEGAGNQPQHF.

The rearrangement joins TRBV27 to TRBJ1-2; D perhaps matches TRBD1 (6 bases). The germline CDR1 and CDR2 sequences are MNHEY and SMNVEV (reference sequence). CDR3 length: 10 amino acids. V was clipped by 6 bases and J by 11 bases, with 10 bases between them. CDR3 sequence reads: CASRRGGYTF. CDR3 bases: TGTGCCAGCAGAAGGGGGGGGTACACCTTC.

This clonotype was counted a few times. The rearrangement links TRBV9 to TRBJ2-4, with a weak D call TRBD1 (5 bases). The CDR3 runs 17 residues. CDR1 and CDR2 from the germline V gene are SGDLS and YYNGEE. With 3 bases removed from V and 0 bases from J, the gap between germline ends came to 16 bases. As DNA, the CDR3 is TGTGCCAGCAGCGCAGAGGACGGACAAATAGCCAAAAACATTCAGTACTTC. Encoded protein: CASSAEDGQIAKNIQYF.

This clonotype was counted ten times or more. The chain combines TRBV14 with TRBJ1-1, with D possibly TRBD1 on 5 matching bases. V dropped 8 bases and J dropped 0 bases, with 13 bases sitting between them. CDR1 and CDR2 from the germline V gene are SGHDN and FVKESK. The CDR3 has 14 residues. Here the CDR3 reads CASPGHSVNTEAFF. As DNA, the CDR3 is TGTGCCAGCCCCGGACATTCTGTGAACACTGAAGCTTTCTTT.

The chain couples TRBV20-1 to TRBJ2-1, with D unresolved. The V gene lost 5 bases and the J gene lost 7 bases, with 9 bases spanning the gap. CDR1 is DFQATT, CDR2 SNEGSKA, per germline (reference sequence). The CDR3 extends over 11 amino acids. CDR3 in amino acids: CSAPSMNEQFF. In DNA, the CDR3 is TGCAGTGCTCCATCCATGAATGAGCAGTTCTTC.

With respect to this clonotype: At one end the junction does not follow the germline gene, possibly because of a read error. This chain's CDR3 is CATGDPSTERYGYTF. CDR3 DNA sequence: TGTGCCACCGGTGATCCCTCCACGGAACGGTATGGCTACACCTTC. J is TRBJ1-2 and V is TRBV24-1; D is ambiguous. The length of the CDR3 is 15 residues. Germline-derived CDR1 and CDR2 are KGHDR and SFDVKD.

This chain joins TRBV20-1 and TRBJ2-6; D perhaps matches TRBD2 (7 bases). Germline V gives CDR1 DFQATT, CDR2 SNEGSKA (reference sequence). The CDR3 has 15 amino acids. Trimming removed 3 bases from V and 0 bases from J, with 9 bases in between. Here the CDR3 DNA reads TGCAGTGCTAGGGGGGGGCCCTCTGGGGCCAACGTCCTGACTTTC. Its translation: CSARGGPSGANVLTF.

This clonotype was recorded a few times. The chain carries TRBV29-1 and TRBJ2-5, with a weak D call TRBD1 (6 bases). V was trimmed by 4 bases and J by 3 bases, leaving 12 bases between them. The CDR3 has 13 amino acids. Germline CDR1 SQVTM, CDR2 ANQGSEA. For the CDR3, the DNA is TGCAGCGTTGCCAGGGGCGGCGAAGAGACCCAGTACTTC. It specifies CSVARGGEETQYF.

Worth noting for this clonotype: A much bigger clone sits one base away, suggesting this may be a read error. This rearrangement joins TRBV6-5 to TRBJ2-7; D perhaps matches TRBD2 (7 bases). The CDR3 spans 14 residues. V dropped 2 bases and J dropped 8 bases, with 16 bases sitting between them. CDR1 and CDR2 from the germline V gene are MNHEY and SVGAGI. The CDR3 region has the DNA TGTGCCAGCAGTTACGTCGTGGGAGGGGGACAGCAGTACTTC. This codes for CASSYVVGGGQQYF.

The table lists this clonotype with many counts. The rearrangement joins TRBV5-8 to TRBJ1-4, with D uncertain. The CDR3 has 14 amino acids. Between the trimmed V and J ends, which lost 0 bases and 8 bases, there was a span of 11 bases. CDR1 and CDR2 (germline): SGHTS, YDEGEE. In DNA, the CDR3 is TGTGCCAGCAGCTTGGGTCCCAGTCGGGAAAAACTGTTTTTT. It specifies CASSLGPSREKLFF.

This chain links TRBV9 with TRBJ2-3; TRBD2 matches 10 bases. There are 17 residues in the CDR3. Looked up from germline, CDR1 is SGDLS and CDR2 is YYNGEE. V gave up 6 bases and J gave up 4 bases; unmatched junction bases: 14. CDR3 region: CASNDQRAGGGPDTQYF. In DNA form, the CDR3 reads TGTGCCAGCAACGACCAGAGAGCGGGAGGGGGCCCAGATACGCAGTATTTT.

Ten or more counts support this clonotype. The chain's CDR3 is CASSPQGARTDTEAFF. The CDR3 DNA reads TGTGCCAGCAGCCCCCAGGGGGCGCGGACGGACACTGAAGCTTTCTTT. The genes are TRBV9 and TRBJ1-1; 8 bases are shared with TRBD1. Germline CDR1 SGDLS, CDR2 YYNGEE. The J segment lost 3 bases and the V segment lost 4 bases, leaving 11 bases of the junction unmatched. The CDR3 sequence is 16 residues long.

There are many counts of this clonotype. This rearrangement joins TRBV4-1 to TRBJ2-7; D tentatively fits TRBD1 or TRBD2 (5 bases each). Trimming took 1 base from V and 3 from J, leaving 22 bases between them. The CDR3 contains 18 residues. The germline V gene has CDR1 MGHRA and CDR2 YSYEKL. The CDR3 coding sequence is TGCGCCAGCAGCCAAGGGGAAAGGGGTAAGCGGAGCCTCTACGAGCAGTACTTC. It is translated as CASSQGERGKRSLYEQYF.

The sample holds a few counts of this clonotype. The chain has TRBV20-1 and TRBJ2-3; 11 bases fit TRBD1. V trimming: 6 bases; J trimming: 5 bases; junction bases outside the gene matches: 7. Germline V gene sequence: CDR1 DFQATT, CDR2 SNEGSKA (reference sequence). This CDR3 is 14 amino acids long. CDR3 DNA: TGCAGTGCCAAGGGACAGGGGGTAGTAGATACGCAGTATTTT. Residues: CSAKGQGVVDTQYF.

This clonotype was seen at least ten times. The chain has TRBV20-1 and TRBJ2-2, with D unclear. The CDR3 extends over 13 amino acids. CDR1 is DFQATT and CDR2 is SNEGSKA in the germline V gene (reference sequence). V dropped 0 bases and J dropped 6 bases, with 8 bases sitting between them. In DNA, the CDR3 is TGCAGTGCTAGAGACTCAGAACCCGGGGAGCTGTTTTTT. This gives the protein CSARDSEPGELFF.

The chain employs TRBV30 and TRBJ1-1; no definite D call. The V end lost 4 bases, the J end lost 0 bases, and 3 bases lay between the germline ends. This CDR3 region has 11 residues. CDR1 is GTSNPN, CDR2 SVGIG, per germline (reference sequence). The CDR3 DNA is TGTGCCTGGACGGTGAACACTGAAGCTTTCTTT. Translated: CAWTVNTEAFF.

This CDR3 is CSARGDLDEQFF. The CDR3 region has the DNA TGCAGTGCTAGAGGGGATCTGGATGAGCAGTTCTTC. This chain uses TRBV20-1 with TRBJ2-1; D not certain. This CDR3 has 12 residues. The V end was cut by 1 base, the J end by 8 bases, with 9 bases between. Germline-derived CDR1 and CDR2 are DFQATT and SNEGSKA (reference sequence).

The chain uses TRBV19 and TRBJ1-1, with a weak D call TRBD1 (5 bases). The V gene's germline CDR1 is LNHDA and CDR2 SQIVND (reference sequence). With 1 base removed from V and 5 bases from J, the gap between germline ends came to 14 bases. The CDR3 is 15 amino acids. The CDR3 loop is CASSIGGEGATEAFF. The CDR3 bases are TGTGCCAGTAGTATAGGAGGGGAGGGCGCGACTGAAGCTTTCTTT.

V gene TRBV19 combines with J gene TRBJ1-2, with 7 bases identical to TRBD1. CDR3 size: 14 residues. J gave up 2 bases and V 6 bases, and 6 bases lay outside the gene matches. The germline V gene encodes CDR1 LNHDA and CDR2 SQIVND (reference sequence). CDR3 bases: TGTGCCAGTAGGGACCCAGGGGGGAACTATGGCTACACCTTC. Its translation is CASRDPGGNYGYTF.

This rearrangement joins TRBV15 to TRBJ2-1, with 7 bases lining up with TRBD2. The CDR3 runs 13 residues. Germline values: CDR1 LNHNV, CDR2 YYDKDF (reference sequence). CDR3 protein: CATGGLSYNEQFF. DNA for the CDR3: TGTGCGACGGGAGGCTTATCCTACAATGAGCAGTTCTTC.

V is TRBV20-1 and J is TRBJ1-2, with 7 nucleotides matching TRBD1. Germline V gene sequence: CDR1 DFQATT, CDR2 SNEGSKA (reference sequence). The junction had 6 bases not matched to a gene; V was cut back by 4 bases and J by 4 bases. CDR3 length: 13 amino acids. CDR3 in amino acids: CSAIFRDSYGYTF. The CDR3 DNA is TGCAGTGCTATATTCCGGGACAGCTATGGCTACACCTTC.

This clonotype came up many times. This chain links TRBV24-1 with TRBJ2-7; D may correspond to TRBD1 or TRBD2 (5 bases each). Germline CDR1 is KGHDR and CDR2 is SFDVKD. The CDR3 has 15 amino acids. Trimming removed 6 bases from V and 5 bases from J, with 19 bases in between. The CDR3 sequence: CATSRDGPRVNEQYF. The CDR3 DNA reads as TGTGCCACCAGTAGGGACGGCCCTAGGGTAAACGAGCAGTACTTC.

This clonotype has at least ten counts. The chain links TRBV5-1 to TRBJ2-7; D is possibly TRBD1 (6 bases). CDR1 and CDR2 from the germline V gene are SGHRS and YFSETQ. V was pared by 3 bases and J by 7 bases, with 14 bases between. The CDR3 loop spans 13 amino acids. This CDR3 is CASSSGTPWEQYF. The CDR3 bases are TGCGCCAGCAGCTCCGGGACACCCTGGGAGCAGTACTTC.

V usage is TRBV29-1 and J usage is TRBJ1-2; D may be TRBD1 (6 bases). With 7 bases removed from V and 3 bases from J, the gap between germline ends came to 21 bases. The germline V gene encodes CDR1 SQVTM and CDR2 ANQGSEA. The CDR3 totals 15 residues. The CDR3 DNA sequence: TGCAGCGCTGGGCCGGACAGCGATTTCGACTATGGCTACACCTTC. It is translated as CSAGPDSDFDYGYTF.

This clonotype has a count of ten or more. V and J are TRBV7-2 and TRBJ2-7; 11 bases match TRBD2. Trimming took 5 bases from V and 7 from J; bases not matched to a gene: 10. CDR3 length equals 15 residues. Per the germline V gene, CDR1 is SGHTA and CDR2 is FQGNSA. The CDR3 region has the DNA TGTGCCAGCAGCCCCGCCGGGACTAGCGGAGGGGAGCAGTACTTC. Translated, it gives CASSPAGTSGGEQYF.